The following is a TCR beta chain sequence with its context. The data stem from a study of cytomegalovirus exposure and HLA in healthy donors. The trim removed 6 bases at V and 5 bases at J, leaving 6 bases unmatched. CDR3 size: 14 residues. Germline V CDR1 and CDR2: KGHSH, LQKENI. Primers: 60 Vbeta forward and 13 Jbeta reverse. TCRdb keeps only in-frame clones here, not all; method: immunoSEQ multiplex PCR. The sample holds more than 85,000 clones, around 70% seen once. The V gene is TRBV18, the J gene TRBJ2-4; 8 positions match TRBD1. The sample was PBMCs. This clonotype was sampled from a man under 40 in good health and CMV-seronegative. CDR3 loop: CASSIPGGENIQYF. CDR3 coding DNA: TGTGCCAGCTCTATCCCAGGGGGCGAAAACATTCAGTACTTC.